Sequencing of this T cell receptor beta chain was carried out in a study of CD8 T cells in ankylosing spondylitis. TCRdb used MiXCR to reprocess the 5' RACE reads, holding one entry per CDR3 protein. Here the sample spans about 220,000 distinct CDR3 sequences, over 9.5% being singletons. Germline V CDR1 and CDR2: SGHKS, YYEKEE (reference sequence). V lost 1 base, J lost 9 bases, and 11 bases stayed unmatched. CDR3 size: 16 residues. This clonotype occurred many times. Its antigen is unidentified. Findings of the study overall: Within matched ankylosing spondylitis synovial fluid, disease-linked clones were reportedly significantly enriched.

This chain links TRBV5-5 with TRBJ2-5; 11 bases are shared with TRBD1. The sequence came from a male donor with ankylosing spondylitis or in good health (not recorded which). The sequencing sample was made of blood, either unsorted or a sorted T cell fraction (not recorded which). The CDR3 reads CASSLTTGTGGWAQYF. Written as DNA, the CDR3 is TGTGCCAGCAGCTTGACAACCGGGACAGGGGGTTGGGCCCAGTACTTC.